The source of this T cell receptor beta chain is a study of blood T cells in healthy people across ages. Sample-barcoded 5' priming and a J-beta primer mix drove a second PCR of 7 to 11 cycles. TCRdb re-called the 5' RACE reads with MiXCR, one entry per CDR3 protein. This sample has 1.8 million or so distinct CDR3 sequences, with roughly two fifths found just once. This CDR3 region has 16 residues. Regarding this clonotype: The target antigen is unknown.

Regarding the study as a whole: Naive and antigen-experienced cells could not be conclusively compared, given unsorted PBMCs.

Sequenced input: blood. The chain links TRBV12-3 or TRBV12-4 to TRBJ2-7; 11 bases map to TRBD2. The J call may be faulty, since TRBJ2-5 better matches the DNA end. This clonotype was obtained from a human donor in good health. The CDR3 nucleotides are TGTGCCAGCAGTTTGATTAGCGGGGGGGCAGGGGAGACCCAGTACTTC. Protein sequence: CASSLISGGAGETQYF.